This record concerns one T cell receptor beta chain sequence. Antigen unknown. Unique molecular identifiers were incorporated into the prepared TCRbeta library. TCRdb redid the calling of the PCR reads with MiXCR, one entry per CDR3 protein. The profile shows approximately 500,000 distinct CDR3 sequences, approximately 10% of them singletons. The record originates from a study of T-cell reconstitution after alpha-beta-depleted transplantation in children. Per the germline V gene, CDR1 is SGHNT and CDR2 is YYREEE (reference sequence). Trimming took 2 bases from V and 2 from J, leaving 9 bases between them. This CDR3 comprises 14 residues. Study findings and constraints: One year after transplant, T-cell counts and diversity came mostly from newly produced T cells. Alpha-beta T cells about two months after transplant reportedly derived from several hundred expanded graft clones.

The sample here was PBMCs, taken before TCRalphabeta/CD19-depleted stem cell transplant. The chain is built from TRBV5-4 and TRBJ2-3; perhaps TRBD1 as D (6 bases). This sequence originates from a child aged 2 to 10 with inherited bone marrow failure, due to receive a stem cell transplant. This CDR3 is CASSFGQYTDTQYF. CDR3 nucleotide sequence: TGTGCCAGCAGCTTCGGACAGTACACAGATACGCAGTATTTT.